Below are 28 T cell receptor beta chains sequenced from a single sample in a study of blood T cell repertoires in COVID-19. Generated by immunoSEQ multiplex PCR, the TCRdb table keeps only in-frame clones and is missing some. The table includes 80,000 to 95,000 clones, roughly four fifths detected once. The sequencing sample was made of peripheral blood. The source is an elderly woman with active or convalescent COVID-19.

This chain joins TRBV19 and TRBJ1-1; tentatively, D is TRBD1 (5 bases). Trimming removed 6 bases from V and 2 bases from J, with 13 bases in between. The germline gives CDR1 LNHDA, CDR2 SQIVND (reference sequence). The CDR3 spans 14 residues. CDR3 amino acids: CASSGWGSNTEAFF. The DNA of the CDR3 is TGTGCCAGTAGCGGATGGGGCAGTAACACTGAAGCTTTCTTT.

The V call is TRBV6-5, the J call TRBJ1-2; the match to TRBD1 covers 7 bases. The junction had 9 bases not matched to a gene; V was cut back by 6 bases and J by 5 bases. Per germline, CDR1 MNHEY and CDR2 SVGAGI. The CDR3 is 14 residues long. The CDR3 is CASRIYRGFYGYTF. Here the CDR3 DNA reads TGTGCCAGCAGGATTTACAGGGGATTTTATGGCTACACCTTC.

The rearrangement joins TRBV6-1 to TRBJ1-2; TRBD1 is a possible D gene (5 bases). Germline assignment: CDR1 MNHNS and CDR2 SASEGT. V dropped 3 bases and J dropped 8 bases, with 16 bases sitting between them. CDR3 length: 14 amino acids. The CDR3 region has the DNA TGTGCCAGCAGTGATCAGGGAGGGGTCTTAGGCTACACCTTC. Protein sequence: CASSDQGGVLGYTF.

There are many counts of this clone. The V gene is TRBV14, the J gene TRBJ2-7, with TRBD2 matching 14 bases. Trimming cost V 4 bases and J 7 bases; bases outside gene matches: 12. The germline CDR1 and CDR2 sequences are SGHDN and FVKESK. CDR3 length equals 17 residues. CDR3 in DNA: TGTGCCAGCAGCCCCGGGACTAGCGGGGGTGACTGGTGGGAGCAGTACTTC. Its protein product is CASSPGTSGGDWWEQYF.

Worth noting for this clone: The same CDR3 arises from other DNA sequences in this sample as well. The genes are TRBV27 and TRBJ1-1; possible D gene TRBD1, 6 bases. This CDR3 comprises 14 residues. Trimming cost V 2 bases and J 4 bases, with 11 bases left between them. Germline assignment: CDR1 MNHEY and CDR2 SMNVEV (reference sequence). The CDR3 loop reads CASSLPGAATEAFF. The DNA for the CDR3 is TGTGCCAGCAGTTTACCAGGGGCGGCCACTGAAGCTTTCTTT.

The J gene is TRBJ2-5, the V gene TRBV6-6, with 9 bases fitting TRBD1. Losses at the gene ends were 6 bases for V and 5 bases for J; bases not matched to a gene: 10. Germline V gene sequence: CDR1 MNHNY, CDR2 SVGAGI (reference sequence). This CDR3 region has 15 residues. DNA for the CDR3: TGTGCCAGCAGCCGGGACAGGGCCCAGGGGGAGACCCAGTACTTC. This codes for CASSRDRAQGETQYF.

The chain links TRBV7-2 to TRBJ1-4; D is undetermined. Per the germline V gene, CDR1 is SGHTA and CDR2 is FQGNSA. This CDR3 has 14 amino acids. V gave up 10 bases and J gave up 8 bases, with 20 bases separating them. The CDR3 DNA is TGTGCCACCGCCCCAACTCGACTGAACGAAAAACTGTTTTTT. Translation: CATAPTRLNEKLFF.

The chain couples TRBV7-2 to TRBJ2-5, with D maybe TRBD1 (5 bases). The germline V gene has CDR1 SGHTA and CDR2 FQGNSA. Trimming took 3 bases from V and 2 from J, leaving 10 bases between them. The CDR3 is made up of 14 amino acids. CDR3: CASSFGRAQETQYF. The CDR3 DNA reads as TGTGCCAGCAGCTTTGGCAGGGCTCAAGAGACCCAGTACTTC.

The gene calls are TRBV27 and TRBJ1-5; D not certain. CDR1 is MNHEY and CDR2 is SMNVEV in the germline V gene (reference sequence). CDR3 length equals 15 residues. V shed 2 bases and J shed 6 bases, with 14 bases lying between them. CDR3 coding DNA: TGTGCCAGCAGTTTAACATACGAGGGTGGTCAGCCCCAGCATTTT. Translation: CASSLTYEGGQPQHF.

CDR3 nucleotide sequence: TGTGCCAGCAGCAGGGACTTCTACGAGCAGTACTTC. Translating it yields CASSRDFYEQYF. The V gene is TRBV7-9, the J gene TRBJ2-7; D is possibly TRBD2 (6 bases). Germline V gives CDR1 SEHNR, CDR2 FQNEAQ (reference sequence). Deletions cut 5 bases from V and 3 bases from J, with 8 bases between. There are 12 residues in the CDR3. The full variable domain, with the rest looked up from reference TRBV7-9 and TRBJ2-7, is DTGVSQNPRHKITKRGQNVTFRCDPISEHNRLYWYRQTLGQGPEFLTYFQNEAQLEKSRLLSDRFSAERPKGSFSTLEIQRTEQGDSAMYLCASSRDFYEQYFGPGTRLTVT.

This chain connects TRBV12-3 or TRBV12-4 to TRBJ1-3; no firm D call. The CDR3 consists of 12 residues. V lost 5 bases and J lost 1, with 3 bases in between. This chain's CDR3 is CASSQSGNTIYF. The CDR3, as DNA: TGTGCCAGCAGTCAATCTGGAAACACCATATATTTT.

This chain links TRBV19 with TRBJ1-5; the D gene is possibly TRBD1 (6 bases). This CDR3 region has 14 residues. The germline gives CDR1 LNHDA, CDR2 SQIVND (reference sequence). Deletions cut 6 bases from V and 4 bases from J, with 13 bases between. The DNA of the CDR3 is TGTGCCAGTAGACGGGACACCTCAAATCAGCCCCAGCATTTT. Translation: CASRRDTSNQPQHF.

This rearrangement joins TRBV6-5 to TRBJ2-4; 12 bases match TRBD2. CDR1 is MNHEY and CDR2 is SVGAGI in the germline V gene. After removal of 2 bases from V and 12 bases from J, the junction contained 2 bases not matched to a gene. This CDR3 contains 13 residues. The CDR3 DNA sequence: TGTGCCAGCAGTTACGGGACTAGCGGGTCTCAGTACTTC. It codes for CASSYGTSGSQYF.

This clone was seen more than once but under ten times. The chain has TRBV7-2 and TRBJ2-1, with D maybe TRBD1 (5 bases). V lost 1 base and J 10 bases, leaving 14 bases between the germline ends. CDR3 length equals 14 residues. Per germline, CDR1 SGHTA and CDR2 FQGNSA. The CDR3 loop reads CASSLDQGSWEQFF. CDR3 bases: TGTGCCAGCAGCTTAGATCAGGGTAGCTGGGAGCAGTTCTTC.

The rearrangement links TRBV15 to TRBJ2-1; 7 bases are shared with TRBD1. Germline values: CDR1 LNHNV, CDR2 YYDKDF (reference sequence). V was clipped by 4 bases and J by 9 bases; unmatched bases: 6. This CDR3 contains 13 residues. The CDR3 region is CATSITGATEQFF. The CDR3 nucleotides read TGTGCCACCAGCATTACAGGGGCAACTGAGCAGTTCTTC.

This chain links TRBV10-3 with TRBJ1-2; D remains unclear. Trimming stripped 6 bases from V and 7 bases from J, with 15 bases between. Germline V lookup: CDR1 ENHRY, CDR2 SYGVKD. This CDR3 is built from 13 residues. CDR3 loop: CAISEQPLSGYTF. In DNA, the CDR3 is TGTGCCATCAGCGAACAGCCGTTGAGTGGCTACACCTTC.

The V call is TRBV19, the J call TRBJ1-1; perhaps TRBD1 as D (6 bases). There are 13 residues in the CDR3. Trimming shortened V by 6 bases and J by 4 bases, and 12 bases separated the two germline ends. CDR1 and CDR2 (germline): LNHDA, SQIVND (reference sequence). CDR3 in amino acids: CASSHTGTTEAFF. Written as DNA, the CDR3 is TGTGCCAGTAGCCACACAGGGACCACTGAAGCTTTCTTT.

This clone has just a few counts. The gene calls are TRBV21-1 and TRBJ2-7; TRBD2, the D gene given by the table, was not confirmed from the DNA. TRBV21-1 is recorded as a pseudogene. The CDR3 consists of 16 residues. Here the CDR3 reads CASSKMFRGLSYEQYF. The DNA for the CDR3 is TGTGCCAGCAGCAAAATGTTCCGTGGACTCAGTTACGAGCAGTACTTC.

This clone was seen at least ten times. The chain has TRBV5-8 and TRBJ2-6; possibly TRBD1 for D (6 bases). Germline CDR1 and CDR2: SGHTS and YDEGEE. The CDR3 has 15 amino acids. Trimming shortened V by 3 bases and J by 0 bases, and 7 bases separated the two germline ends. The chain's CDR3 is CASSSGHSGANVLTF. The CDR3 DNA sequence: TGTGCCAGCAGCTCGGGACACTCTGGGGCCAACGTCCTGACTTTC.

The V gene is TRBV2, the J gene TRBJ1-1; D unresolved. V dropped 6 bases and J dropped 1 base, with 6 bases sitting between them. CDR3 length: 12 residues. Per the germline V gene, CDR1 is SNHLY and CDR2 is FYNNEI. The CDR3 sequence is CASRYTNTEAFF. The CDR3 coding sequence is TGTGCCAGCAGATACACGAACACTGAAGCTTTCTTT.

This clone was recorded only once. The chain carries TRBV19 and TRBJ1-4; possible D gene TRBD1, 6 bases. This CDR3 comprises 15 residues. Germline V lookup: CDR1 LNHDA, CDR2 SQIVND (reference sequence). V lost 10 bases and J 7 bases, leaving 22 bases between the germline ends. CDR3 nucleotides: TGTGCCACCCAGAAGGGGGTGGGGCTCGGTGAAAAACTGTTTTTT. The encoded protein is CATQKGVGLGEKLFF.

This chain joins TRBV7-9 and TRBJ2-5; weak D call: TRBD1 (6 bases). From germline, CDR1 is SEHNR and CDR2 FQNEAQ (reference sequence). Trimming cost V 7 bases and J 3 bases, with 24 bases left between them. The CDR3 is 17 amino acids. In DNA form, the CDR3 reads TGTGCCAGCACCTTCCTAATATCCGGGACAAAAAAAGAGACCCAGTACTTC. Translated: CASTFLISGTKKETQYF.

CDR3 in DNA: TGTGCCAGCAGCTTGGGGGCAGGGTTGGGTCAGCCCCAGCATTTT. Its translation is CASSLGAGLGQPQHF. This chain connects TRBV11-2 to TRBJ1-5; D perhaps matches TRBD1 (6 bases). V gave up 3 bases and J gave up 6 bases, with 15 bases separating them. The CDR3 spans 15 residues. Germline values: CDR1 SGHAT, CDR2 FQNNGV.

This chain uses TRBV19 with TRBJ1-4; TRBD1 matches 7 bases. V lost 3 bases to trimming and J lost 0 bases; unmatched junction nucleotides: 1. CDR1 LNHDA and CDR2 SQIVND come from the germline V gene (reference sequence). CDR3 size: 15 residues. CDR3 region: CASSMQGATNEKLFF. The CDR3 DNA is TGTGCCAGTAGTATGCAGGGGGCAACTAATGAAAAACTGTTTTTT.

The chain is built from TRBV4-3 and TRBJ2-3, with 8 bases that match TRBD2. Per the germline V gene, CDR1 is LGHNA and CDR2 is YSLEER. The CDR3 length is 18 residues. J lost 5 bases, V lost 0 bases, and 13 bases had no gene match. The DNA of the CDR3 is TGCGCCAGCAGCCAAGATGTGGGGGCGGGGGGAAGTCTAGATACGCAGTATTTT. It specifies CASSQDVGAGGSLDTQYF.

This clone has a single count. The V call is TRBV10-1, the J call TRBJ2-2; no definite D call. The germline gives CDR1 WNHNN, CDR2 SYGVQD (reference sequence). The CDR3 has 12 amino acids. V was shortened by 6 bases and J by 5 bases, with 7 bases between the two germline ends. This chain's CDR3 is CASSDFTGELFF. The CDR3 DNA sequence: TGCGCCAGCAGCGACTTTACCGGGGAGCTGTTTTTT.

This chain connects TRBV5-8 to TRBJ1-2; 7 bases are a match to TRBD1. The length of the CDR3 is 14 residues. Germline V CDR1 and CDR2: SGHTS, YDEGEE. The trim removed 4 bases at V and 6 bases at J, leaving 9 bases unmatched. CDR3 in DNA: TGTGCCAGCAGCAAGACAGGGTCGGCGGATGGCTACACCTTC. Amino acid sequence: CASSKTGSADGYTF.

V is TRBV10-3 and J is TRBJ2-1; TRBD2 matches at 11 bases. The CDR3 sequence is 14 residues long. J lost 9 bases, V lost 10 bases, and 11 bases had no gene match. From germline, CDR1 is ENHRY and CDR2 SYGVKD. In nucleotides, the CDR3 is TGTGCCACAGGGCGAACTAGCGGGGGTTCTGAGCAGTTCTTC. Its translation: CATGRTSGGSEQFF.